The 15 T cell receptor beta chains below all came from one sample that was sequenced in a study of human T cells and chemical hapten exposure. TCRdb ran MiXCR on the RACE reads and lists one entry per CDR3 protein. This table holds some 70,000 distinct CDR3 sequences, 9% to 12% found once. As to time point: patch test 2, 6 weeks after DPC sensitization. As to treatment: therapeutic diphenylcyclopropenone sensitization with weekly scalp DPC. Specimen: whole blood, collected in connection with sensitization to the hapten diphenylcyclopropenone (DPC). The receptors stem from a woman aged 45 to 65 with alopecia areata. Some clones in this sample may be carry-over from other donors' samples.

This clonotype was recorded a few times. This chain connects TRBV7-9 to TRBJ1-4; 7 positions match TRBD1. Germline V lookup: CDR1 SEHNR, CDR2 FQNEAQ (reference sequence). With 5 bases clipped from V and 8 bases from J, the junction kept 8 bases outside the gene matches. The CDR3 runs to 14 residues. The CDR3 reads CASSQRLGQEKLFF. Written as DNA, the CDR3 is TGTGCCAGCAGCCAACGATTGGGACAGGAAAAACTGTTTTTT.

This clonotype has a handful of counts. CDR3 nucleotides: TGTGCCAGCAGCTGGGGACTAGCGGGCGAGCAGTACTTC. It encodes CASSWGLAGEQYF. This chain links TRBV6-5 with TRBJ2-7; TRBD2 matches at 12 bases. Germline CDR1 and CDR2: MNHEY and SVGAGI. This CDR3 has 13 amino acids. J gave up 6 bases and V 6 bases, and 3 bases lay outside the gene matches.

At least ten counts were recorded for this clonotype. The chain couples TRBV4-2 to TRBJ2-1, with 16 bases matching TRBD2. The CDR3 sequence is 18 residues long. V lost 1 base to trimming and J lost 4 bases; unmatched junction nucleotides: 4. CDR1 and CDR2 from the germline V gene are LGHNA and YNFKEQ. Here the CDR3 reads CASSQAPGLAGGYNEQFF. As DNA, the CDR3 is TGTGCCAGCAGCCAAGCCCCGGGACTAGCGGGAGGGTACAATGAGCAGTTCTTC.

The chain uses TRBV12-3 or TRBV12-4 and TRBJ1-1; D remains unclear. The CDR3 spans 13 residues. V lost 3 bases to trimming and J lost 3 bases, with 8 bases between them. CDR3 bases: TGTGCCAGCAGTTTGTCAAGCGACACTGAAGCTTTCTTT. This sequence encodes CASSLSSDTEAFF.

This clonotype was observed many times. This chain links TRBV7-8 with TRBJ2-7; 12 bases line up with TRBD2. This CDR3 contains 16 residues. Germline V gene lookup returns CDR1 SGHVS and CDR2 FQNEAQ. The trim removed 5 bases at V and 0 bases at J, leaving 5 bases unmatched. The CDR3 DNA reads TGTGCCAGCAGCAGGGGGACTAGCGGGCTCTCCTACGAGCAGTACTTC. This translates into CASSRGTSGLSYEQYF.

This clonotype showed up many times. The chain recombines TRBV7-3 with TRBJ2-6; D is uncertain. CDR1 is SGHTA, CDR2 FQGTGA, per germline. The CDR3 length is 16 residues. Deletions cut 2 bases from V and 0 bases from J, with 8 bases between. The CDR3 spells CASSLGLNSGANVLTF. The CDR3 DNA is TGTGCCAGCAGCTTAGGGCTGAACTCTGGGGCCAACGTCCTGACTTTC. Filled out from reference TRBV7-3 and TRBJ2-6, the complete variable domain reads GAGVSQTPSNKVTEKGKYVELRCDPISGHTALYWYRQSLGQGPEFLIYFQGTGAADDSGLPNDRFFAVRPEGSVSTLKIQRTERGDSAVYLCASSLGLNSGANVLTFGAGSRLTVL.

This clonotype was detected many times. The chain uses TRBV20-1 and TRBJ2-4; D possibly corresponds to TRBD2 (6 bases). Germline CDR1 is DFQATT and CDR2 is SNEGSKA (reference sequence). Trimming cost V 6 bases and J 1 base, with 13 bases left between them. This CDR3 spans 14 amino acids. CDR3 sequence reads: CSALGGNAKNIQYF. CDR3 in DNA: TGCAGTGCCCTTGGGGGGAATGCCAAAAACATTCAGTACTTC.

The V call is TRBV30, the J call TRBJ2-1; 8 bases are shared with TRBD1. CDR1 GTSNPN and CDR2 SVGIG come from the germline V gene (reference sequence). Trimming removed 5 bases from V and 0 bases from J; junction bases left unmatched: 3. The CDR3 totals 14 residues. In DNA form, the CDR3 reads TGTGCCTGGGCGGGGACAGGCTCCTACAATGAGCAGTTCTTC. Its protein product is CAWAGTGSYNEQFF.

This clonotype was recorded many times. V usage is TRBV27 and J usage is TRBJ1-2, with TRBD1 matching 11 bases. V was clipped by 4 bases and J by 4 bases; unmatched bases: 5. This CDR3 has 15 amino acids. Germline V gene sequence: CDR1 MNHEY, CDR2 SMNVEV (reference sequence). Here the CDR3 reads CASSSADRGPYGYTF. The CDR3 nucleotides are TGTGCCAGCAGTTCCGCGGACAGGGGGCCCTATGGCTACACCTTC.

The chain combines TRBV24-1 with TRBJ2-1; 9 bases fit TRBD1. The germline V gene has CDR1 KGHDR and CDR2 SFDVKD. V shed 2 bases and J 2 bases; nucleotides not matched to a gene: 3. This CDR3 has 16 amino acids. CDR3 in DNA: TGTGCCACCAGTGATTCCGGGACAGGGACCTACAATGAGCAGTTCTTC. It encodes CATSDSGTGTYNEQFF.

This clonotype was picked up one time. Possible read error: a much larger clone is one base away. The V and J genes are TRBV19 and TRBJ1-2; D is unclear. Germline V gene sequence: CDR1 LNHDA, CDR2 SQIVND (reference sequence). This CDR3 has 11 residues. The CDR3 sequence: CAGSTSIGYTF. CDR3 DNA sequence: TGTGCCGGTAGTACATCTATTGGCTACACCTTC.

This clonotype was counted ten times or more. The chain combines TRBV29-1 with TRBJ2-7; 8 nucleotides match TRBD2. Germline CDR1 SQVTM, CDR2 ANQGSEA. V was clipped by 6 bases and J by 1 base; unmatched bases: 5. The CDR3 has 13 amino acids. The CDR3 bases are TGCAGCGTACGGGAGGGCCTTTCCTACGAGCAGTACTTC. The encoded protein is CSVREGLSYEQYF.

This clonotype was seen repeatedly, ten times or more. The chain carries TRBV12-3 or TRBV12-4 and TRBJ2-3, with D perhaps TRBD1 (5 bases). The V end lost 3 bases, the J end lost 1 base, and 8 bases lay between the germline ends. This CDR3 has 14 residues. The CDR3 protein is CASSLGLGTDTQYF. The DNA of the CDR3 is TGTGCCAGCAGTTTGGGGCTAGGCACAGATACGCAGTATTTT.

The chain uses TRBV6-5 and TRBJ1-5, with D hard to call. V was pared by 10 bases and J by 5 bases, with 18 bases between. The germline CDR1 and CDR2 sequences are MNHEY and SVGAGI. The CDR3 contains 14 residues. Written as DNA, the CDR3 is TGTGCCACTGGCAAGGGCGGATGGGATCAGCCCCAGCATTTT. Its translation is CATGKGGWDQPQHF.

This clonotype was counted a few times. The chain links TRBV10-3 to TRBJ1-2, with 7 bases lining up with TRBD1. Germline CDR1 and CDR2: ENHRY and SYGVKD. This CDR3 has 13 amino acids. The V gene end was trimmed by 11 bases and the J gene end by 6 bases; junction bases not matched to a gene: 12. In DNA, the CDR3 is TGTGCCTCAACAGGGGTACGAGTCGATGGCTACACCTTC. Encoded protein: CASTGVRVDGYTF.